The 28 T cell receptor beta chains below all came from one sample that was sequenced in a study of shared clonotypes between healthy human individuals. Sequencing used immunoSEQ multiplex PCR; TCRdb keeps in-frame clones, though not all of them. Counted here are around 600,000 clones, approximately 97% occurring once; the ten biggest clones make up approximately 0.057%. The sequencing input was naive CD4+ T cells sorted from blood. The sample's subset: CD45RA+ positively selected. The receptors come from a woman aged 25-40 years in good health.

The chain combines TRBV2 with TRBJ2-2, with D possibly being TRBD1 or TRBD2 (5 bases each). The V end was cut by 7 bases, the J end by 2 bases, with 11 bases between. The CDR3 loop spans 14 amino acids. Germline V lookup: CDR1 SNHLY, CDR2 FYNNEI. The CDR3 DNA sequence: TGTGCCAGCAATGGGGGAGTCAACACCGGGGAGCTGTTTTTT. Protein: CASNGGVNTGELFF.

V and J are TRBV11-3 and TRBJ1-1; no firm D call. The germline V and J ends were trimmed by 0 bases and 3 bases, with 5 bases remaining between them. There are 13 residues in the CDR3. Germline lookup yields CDR1 SGHNT and CDR2 YENEEA. The chain's CDR3 is CASSLEVDTEAFF. The DNA for the CDR3 is TGTGCCAGCAGCTTAGAGGTGGACACTGAAGCTTTCTTT. Drawing the rest from reference TRBV11-3 and TRBJ1-1, the complete variable domain is EAGVVQSPRYKIIEKKQPVAFWCNPISGHNTLYWYLQNLGQGPELLIRYENEEAVDDSQLPKDRFSAERLKGVDSTLKIQPAELGDSAVYLCASSLEVDTEAFFGQGTRLTVV.

The rearrangement uses TRBV10-3 and TRBJ2-5, with TRBD1 identical over 8 bases. The J call may not be correct, given that the DNA end is closer to TRBJ2-7. This CDR3 region has 11 residues. Germline values: CDR1 ENHRY, CDR2 SYGVKD. Written as DNA, the CDR3 is TGTGCCACCGGACAGGGCTACGAGCAGTACTTC. Translating it yields CATGQGYEQYF.

The genes are TRBV5-6 and TRBJ2-7; 8 bases line up with TRBD2. Losses at the gene ends were 3 bases for V and 1 base for J; bases not matched to a gene: 3. CDR1 and CDR2 from the germline V gene are SGHDT and YYEEEE. The CDR3 extends over 14 amino acids. The chain's CDR3 is CASSSAGVSYEQYF. The CDR3 coding sequence is TGTGCCAGCAGCTCAGCGGGAGTGTCCTACGAGCAGTACTTC. The entire variable domain, with the rest obtained from reference TRBV5-6 and TRBJ2-7, is as follows: DAGVTQSPTHLIKTRGQQVTLRCSPKSGHDTVSWYQQALGQGPQFIFQYYEEEERQRGNFPDRFSGHQFPNYSSELNVNALLLGDSALYLCASSSAGVSYEQYFGPGTRLTVT.

The chain employs TRBV28 and TRBJ2-5; 9 bases agree with TRBD2. The CDR3 runs to 17 residues. CDR1 and CDR2 (germline): MDHEN, SYDVKM. Losses at the gene ends were 3 bases for V and 5 bases for J; bases not matched to a gene: 13. CDR3 sequence (DNA): TGTGCCAGCAGTTTTGGTGGCATGGCTAGCGGGATTGAGACCCAGTACTTC. Its protein product is CASSFGGMASGIETQYF.

The chain carries TRBV5-1 and TRBJ2-1; 12 bases match TRBD2. Trimming removed 4 bases from V and 5 bases from J; junction bases left unmatched: 10. Germline lookup yields CDR1 SGHRS and CDR2 YFSETQ. The CDR3 is 17 amino acids. CDR3 in DNA: TGCGCCAGCAGCCGGGAAAGGGGGACTAGCGGGCACAATGAGCAGTTCTTC. As protein: CASSRERGTSGHNEQFF.

This clone appeared once. This chain uses TRBV28 with TRBJ2-5, with 9 bases fitting TRBD2. This CDR3 contains 15 residues. The ends lost 3 bases at V and 5 bases at J; junction bases unmatched: 7. CDR1 and CDR2 from the germline V gene are MDHEN and SYDVKM. CDR3 nucleotides: TGTGCCAGCAGTTTGAGCGGGAGGCGGGGGGAGACCCAGTACTTC. Its protein product is CASSLSGRRGETQYF.

This clone was counted a single time. This rearrangement joins TRBV18 to TRBJ2-7; D uncertain. Trimming left V 3 bases short and J 4 bases short, with 10 bases between. The V gene's germline CDR1 is KGHSH and CDR2 LQKENI. This CDR3 is built from 13 residues. The CDR3 region has the DNA TGTGCCAGCTCACCCAGTTCAGGATACGAGCAGTACTTC. Residues: CASSPSSGYEQYF.

The V call is TRBV16, the J call TRBJ2-2; the D is unclear. V dropped 0 bases and J dropped 5 bases, with 10 bases sitting between them. CDR3 length: 15 amino acids. In germline, CDR1 is KGHSY, CDR2 FQNENV. DNA of the CDR3: TGTGCCAGCAGCCAATCCAGCCCGGGTACCGGGGAGCTGTTTTTT. As protein: CASSQSSPGTGELFF. The variable domain in full, with the rest retrieved from reference TRBV16 and TRBJ2-2, is GEEVAQTPKHLVRGEGQKAKLYCAPIKGHSYVFWYQQVLKNEFKFLISFQNENVFDETGMPKERFSAKCLPNSPCSLEIQATKLEDSAVYFCASSQSSPGTGELFFGEGSRLTVL.

Concerning this clone: The same CDR3 arises from other DNA sequences in this sample as well. This chain joins TRBV7-2 and TRBJ1-1; D gene uncertain. The germline CDR1 and CDR2 sequences are SGHTA and FQGNSA. CDR3 size: 13 residues. Trimming pared 5 bases from V and 2 bases from J, leaving 9 bases between. The DNA of the CDR3 is TGTGCCAGCAGCCTCGGGAGAAACACTGAAGCTTTCTTT. It yields the protein CASSLGRNTEAFF.

Comments on this clone: Other nucleotide sequences from this sample produce the same CDR3. V is TRBV2 and J is TRBJ1-5; perhaps TRBD1 as D (5 bases). This CDR3 has 13 amino acids. Germline CDR1 reads SNHLY; CDR2 reads FYNNEI. V was cut by 5 bases and J by 4 bases, with 9 bases left in between. CDR3 in DNA: TGTGCCAGCAGTCCTAGGGGAAATCAGCCCCAGCATTTT. Translating gives CASSPRGNQPQHF.

V and J are TRBV5-1 and TRBJ1-1, with D perhaps TRBD1 (5 bases). The CDR3 extends over 18 amino acids. Germline V gene data show CDR1 as SGHRS and CDR2 as YFSETQ. The V gene lost 1 base and the J gene lost 1 base, with 20 bases spanning the gap. The CDR3, as DNA: TGCGCCAGCAGCTTGTTCCCCAGGGTGATGTCGTCGAACACTGAAGCTTTCTTT. Protein: CASSLFPRVMSSNTEAFF.

This clone was counted once. The chain joins TRBV7-9 to TRBJ2-7; D perhaps matches TRBD2 (6 bases). Germline lookup yields CDR1 SEHNR and CDR2 FQNEAQ (reference sequence). The CDR3 totals 16 residues. With 3 bases removed from V and 6 bases from J, the gap between germline ends came to 21 bases. CDR3 coding DNA: TGTGCCAGCAGCTTTGAGGTTCTGGGCGGGACCTTCGAGCAGTACTTC. Translation: CASSFEVLGGTFEQYF.

The chain uses TRBV2 and TRBJ2-1; a possible D gene is TRBD1 (6 bases). The CDR3 loop spans 14 amino acids. V lost 6 bases to trimming and J lost 2 bases, with 11 bases between them. Germline CDR1 SNHLY, CDR2 FYNNEI. The CDR3 DNA follows: TGTGCCAGCAGCGAACAGGGTACCTACAATGAGCAGTTCTTC. Its protein product is CASSEQGTYNEQFF.

This clone occurred a few times. Other DNA variants within this sample encode the same CDR3. V usage is TRBV18 and J usage is TRBJ1-1; D is unresolved. V lost 4 bases to trimming and J lost 0 bases, with 3 bases between them. There are 12 residues in the CDR3. Germline V gene sequence: CDR1 KGHSH, CDR2 LQKENI. In DNA, the CDR3 is TGTGCCAGCTCACTGATGAACACTGAAGCTTTCTTT. Translated: CASSLMNTEAFF.

A note on this clone: Additional DNA sequences in this sample encode the identical CDR3. The chain couples TRBV7-2 to TRBJ2-5; 12 bases agree with TRBD2. CDR1 is SGHTA and CDR2 is FQGNSA in the germline V gene. The trim removed 2 bases at V and 4 bases at J, leaving 2 bases unmatched. The CDR3 runs to 15 residues. Written as DNA, the CDR3 is TGTGCCAGCAGCTTACTAGCGGGAGGGCCAGAGACCCAGTACTTC. Residues: CASSLLAGGPETQYF. The full variable domain, rest sourced from reference TRBV7-2 and TRBJ2-5, is GAGVSQSPSNKVTEKGKDVELRCDPISGHTALYWYRQSLGQGLEFLIYFQGNSAPDKSGLPSDRFSAERTGGSVSTLTIQRTQQEDSAVYLCASSLLAGGPETQYFGPGTRLLVL.

The chain recombines TRBV29-1 with TRBJ1-1; a weak D match, TRBD1 (5 bases). CDR1 is SQVTM, CDR2 ANQGSEA, per germline. The germline V and J ends were trimmed by 1 base and 1 base, with 7 bases remaining between them. The CDR3 runs 13 residues. The DNA for the CDR3 is TGCAGCGTTGAAGGGGGGGGGAACACTGAAGCTTTCTTT. It codes for CSVEGGGNTEAFF.

In DNA, the CDR3 is TGTGCCAGCAGCCCCAGCACTAGCGGGGATACGCAGTATTTT. It is translated as CASSPSTSGDTQYF. The chain recombines TRBV5-6 with TRBJ2-3, with 9 bases that match TRBD2. In germline, CDR1 is SGHDT, CDR2 YYEEEE. J lost 6 bases, V lost 4 bases, and 6 bases had no gene match. CDR3 size: 14 residues.

The rearrangement joins TRBV20-1 to TRBJ2-4; D ambiguous. The CDR3 length is 11 residues. The germline V and J ends were trimmed by 3 bases and 7 bases, with 7 bases remaining between them. The germline CDR1 and CDR2 sequences are DFQATT and SNEGSKA (reference sequence). The CDR3 sequence is CSASGSNIQYF. DNA of the CDR3: TGCAGTGCTAGCGGGTCGAACATTCAGTACTTC.

The V gene is TRBV20-1, the J gene TRBJ2-7, with unresolved D. Germline V gene data show CDR1 as DFQATT and CDR2 as SNEGSKA (reference sequence). This CDR3 has 11 residues. With 3 bases removed from V and 9 bases from J, the gap between germline ends came to 12 bases. CDR3 residues: CSASLARVQYF. CDR3 DNA: TGCAGTGCTAGCCTGGCGCGCGTGCAGTACTTC.

With regard to this clone: Additional DNA sequences in this sample encode the identical CDR3. The chain employs TRBV5-1 and TRBJ1-1; D is undetermined. CDR3 size: 14 residues. Germline-derived CDR1 and CDR2 are SGHRS and YFSETQ. V lost 0 bases, J lost 2 bases, and 8 bases lay in between. The CDR3 bases are TGCGCCAGCAGCTTGGCCGTCGTCAACACTGAAGCTTTCTTT. Encoded protein: CASSLAVVNTEAFF.

The CDR3 region has the DNA TGCGCCAGCAGCTTGTCCCAGGAAGGACGAGCTTTCTTT. Protein sequence: CASSLSQEGRAFF. The rearrangement joins TRBV5-1 to TRBJ1-1; no firm D call. The CDR3 consists of 13 residues. CDR1 SGHRS and CDR2 YFSETQ come from the germline V gene. Between the trimmed V and J ends, which lost 1 base and 10 bases, there was a span of 14 bases.

This clone was found once. This chain connects TRBV6-5 to TRBJ2-1; the D gene is possibly TRBD2 (6 bases). Deletions cut 2 bases from V and 4 bases from J, with 15 bases between. Per germline, CDR1 MNHEY and CDR2 SVGAGI. The CDR3 loop spans 16 amino acids. CDR3 in amino acids: CASSYTTAGRYNEQFF. The CDR3 DNA reads TGTGCCAGCAGTTACACTACGGCGGGGCGTTACAATGAGCAGTTCTTC.

This clone was counted once. The rearrangement joins TRBV19 to TRBJ1-3; D is ambiguous. Germline CDR1 and CDR2: LNHDA and SQIVND (reference sequence). V was clipped by 5 bases and J by 7 bases, with 18 bases between them. CDR3 length: 15 residues. CDR3 nucleotides: TGTGCCAGTAGTTTAAGACGAAGAGATAGGAACACCATATATTTT. As protein: CASSLRRRDRNTIYF.

This clone has just one count. The V call is TRBV28, the J call TRBJ2-1; D gene uncertain. The germline V and J ends were trimmed by 3 bases and 7 bases, with 7 bases remaining between them. Germline CDR1 and CDR2: MDHEN and SYDVKM. The CDR3 covers 12 residues. CDR3: CASSFGQNEQFF. As DNA, the CDR3 is TGTGCCAGCAGTTTTGGGCAAAATGAGCAGTTCTTC.

The chain combines TRBV2 with TRBJ1-5; 7 nucleotides align to TRBD1. V shed 2 bases and J 6 bases; nucleotides not matched to a gene: 4. This CDR3 is 14 amino acids long. Germline V gives CDR1 SNHLY, CDR2 FYNNEI. CDR3 sequence reads: CASSEWDRSQPQHF. The DNA of the CDR3 is TGTGCCAGCAGTGAATGGGACAGAAGTCAGCCCCAGCATTTT.

The rearrangement uses TRBV18 and TRBJ1-6; 10 bases agree with TRBD1. CDR3 length: 15 amino acids. J was trimmed by 5 bases and V by 6 bases; bases with no gene match: 4. Looked up from germline, CDR1 is KGHSH and CDR2 is LQKENI. CDR3: CASSVTGGDNSPLHF. CDR3 nucleotide sequence: TGTGCCAGCTCCGTGACAGGGGGCGATAATTCACCCCTCCACTTT.

The chain recombines TRBV7-6 with TRBJ2-7; D remains unclear. The CDR3 has 14 amino acids. Trimming stripped 0 bases from V and 3 bases from J, with 9 bases between. The germline gives CDR1 SGHVS, CDR2 FNYEAQ. The CDR3 protein is CASSLAGKNYEQYF. Written as DNA, the CDR3 is TGTGCCAGCAGCTTAGCAGGGAAAAACTACGAGCAGTACTTC.